The rows below give T cell receptor beta chains drawn from one sample of a study of Siglec-9 on CD8 T cells in melanoma. The table came from immunoSEQ multiplex PCR; TCRdb's copy has only in-frame clones and leaves some out. The sample includes 36,000 or so clones, roughly four fifths of them seen just once. Sequenced: Siglec-9- CD8+ T cells sorted from blood. These receptors all stem from a human donor in good health. The CDR3 runs from the conserved cysteine through the conserved F or W. Fields, in order: J gene, clone size, D gene, V gene, CDR3 DNA, CDR3 protein. A D gene is named only where the DNA matches it firmly. Clone size is stated in some rows and not others, as once, few, many or a class when expanded.

J gene: TRBJ2-2; clone size: NA; D gene: NA; V gene: TRBV6-5; CDR3 DNA: TGTGCCAGCAGTTTCTATAGGGGAACCGGGGAGCTGTTTTTT; CDR3 protein: CASSFYRGTGELFF
J gene: TRBJ1-6; clone size: NA; D gene: NA; V gene: TRBV30; CDR3 DNA: TGTGCCTGGAGTGTTTTGAGGGATTCACCCCTCCACTTT; CDR3 protein: CAWSVLRDSPLHF
J gene: TRBJ2-5; clone size: NA; D gene: NA; V gene: TRBV18; CDR3 DNA: TGTGCCAGCTCACTCCGTACTTTAGGGACCGACGGCGAGACCCAGTACTTC; CDR3 protein: CASSLRTLGTDGETQYF
J gene: TRBJ2-1; clone size: NA; D gene: NA; V gene: TRBV10-1; CDR3 DNA: TGCGCCAGCAGTGAGCCTGAGTCCTATGAGCAGTTCTTC; CDR3 protein: CASSEPESYEQFF
J gene: TRBJ1-2; clone size: NA; D gene: NA; V gene: TRBV21-1; CDR3 DNA: TGTGCCAGCAGCAAGGAATCGATTCCCGGGACAGGGGGTAAGAACTATGGCTACACCTTC; CDR3 protein: CASSKESIPGTGGKNYGYTF
J gene: TRBJ2-3; clone size: NA; D gene: NA; V gene: TRBV11-2; CDR3 DNA: TGTGCCAGCAGCTATGGGTCCTCCCTGGGTCCAGATACGCAGTATTTT; CDR3 protein: CASSYGSSLGPDTQYF
J gene: TRBJ1-1; clone size: NA; D gene: NA; V gene: TRBV29-1; CDR3 DNA: TGCAGCGTTGCCGGGACGAACACTGAAGCTTTCTTT; CDR3 protein: CSVAGTNTEAFF
J gene: TRBJ2-2; clone size: NA; D gene: NA; V gene: TRBV4-2; CDR3 DNA: TGTGCCAGCAGCCAAAACGGGGAGCTGTTTTTT; CDR3 protein: CASSQNGELFF
J gene: TRBJ2-1; clone size: NA; D gene: TRBD2; V gene: TRBV7-3; CDR3 DNA: TGTGCCAGCAGCTGGAGCGGGGGGACCAACAATGAGCAGTTCTTC; CDR3 protein: CASSWSGGTNNEQFF
J gene: TRBJ2-7; clone size: NA; D gene: TRBD1; V gene: TRBV7-9; CDR3 DNA: TGTGCCAGCAGCTCCGACAGGGGGTACGAGCAGTACTTC; CDR3 protein: CASSSDRGYEQYF
J gene: TRBJ2-5; clone size: NA; D gene: NA; V gene: TRBV10-1; CDR3 DNA: TGCGCCAGCAGTGAGCACATTTACAGGGAGCAGTACTTC; CDR3 protein: CASSEHIYREQYF
J gene: TRBJ1-1; clone size: NA; D gene: NA; V gene: TRBV27; CDR3 DNA: TGTGCCAGCAGTTTCGTGGGAACGAACACTGAAGCTTTCTTT; CDR3 protein: CASSFVGTNTEAFF
J gene: TRBJ1-2; clone size: NA; D gene: NA; V gene: TRBV4-1; CDR3 DNA: TGCGCCAGCAGCCAAGAAGGGTTCCGGGGGGCGGCTGGCTACACCTTC; CDR3 protein: CASSQEGFRGAAGYTF
J gene: TRBJ2-5; clone size: once; D gene: NA; V gene: TRBV30; CDR3 DNA: TGTGCCTGGAGCGTGAGGTACCAAGAGACCCAGTACTTC; CDR3 protein: CAWSVRYQETQYF
J gene: TRBJ1-5; clone size: NA; D gene: NA; V gene: TRBV21-1; CDR3 DNA: TGTGCCGATTCAGAGGACAATCAGCCCCAGCATTTT; CDR3 protein: CADSEDNQPQHF
J gene: TRBJ2-1; clone size: NA; D gene: NA; V gene: TRBV4-1; CDR3 DNA: TGCGCCAGCAGCCAAGCCAGCTACAATGAGCAGTTCTTC; CDR3 protein: CASSQASYNEQFF